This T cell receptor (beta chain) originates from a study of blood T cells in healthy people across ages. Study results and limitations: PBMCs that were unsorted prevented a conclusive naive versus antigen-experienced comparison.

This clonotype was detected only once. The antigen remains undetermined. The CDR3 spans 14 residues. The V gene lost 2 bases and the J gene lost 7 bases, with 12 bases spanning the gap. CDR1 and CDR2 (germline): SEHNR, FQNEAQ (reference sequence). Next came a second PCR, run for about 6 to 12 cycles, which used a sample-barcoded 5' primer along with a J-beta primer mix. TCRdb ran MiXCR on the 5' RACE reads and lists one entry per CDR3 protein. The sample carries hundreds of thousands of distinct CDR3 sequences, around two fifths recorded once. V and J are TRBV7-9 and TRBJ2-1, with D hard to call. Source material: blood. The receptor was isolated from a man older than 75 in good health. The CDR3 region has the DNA TGTGCCAGCAGCTTATCCGGAGCTGGGAATGAGCAGTTCTTC. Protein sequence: CASSLSGAGNEQFF.